The sequence of this TCR beta chain was determined in a study of control samples from healthy donors and cancer patients. The repertoire was sequenced with immunoSEQ multiplex PCR; TCRdb's copy has only in-frame clones and lacks some. The sample lists 63,000 or so clones; roughly 90% were seen once. Germline assignment: CDR1 SGHRS and CDR2 YFSETQ. There are 15 residues in the CDR3. Between the trimmed V and J ends, which lost 1 base and 7 bases, there was a span of 18 bases. Sequenced input: PBMCs. This TCR was sampled from a man aged 55 to 69 with colorectal cancer. The chain links TRBV5-1 to TRBJ2-7; D gene unclear. The CDR3 loop reads CASSLISAGSGEQYF. The CDR3 DNA follows: TGCGCCAGCAGCTTGATTTCAGCAGGTTCTGGGGAGCAGTACTTC.